This T cell receptor (beta chain) was sequenced in a study of spatial heterogeneity in lung cancer. The time point: sample taken at primary tumor resection. In each case, whole RNA from tumor, nontumor lung or frozen PBMC was sequenced unsorted. A total of approximately 77 untreated early-stage non-small cell lung cancer patients served as donors. V lost 7 bases, J lost 9 bases, and 11 bases stayed unmatched. This CDR3 spans 15 amino acids. Germline V gene data show CDR1 as MDHEN and CDR2 as SYDVKM. One entry per CDR3 protein results from TCRdb running MiXCR on the 5' RACE reads. The table records about 15,000 distinct CDR3 sequences, about a tenth of them present only once. Many counts were recorded for this clonotype.

The input for sequencing was PBMCs, taken at surgery. This TCR was recovered from a male donor with early-stage non-small cell lung cancer. The chain recombines TRBV28 with TRBJ1-6; 8 bases agree with TRBD1. The DNA of the CDR3 is TGTGCCAGCATCCTCACCGGGACAGGCGGTTCACCCCTCCACTTT. Protein sequence: CASILTGTGGSPLHF.